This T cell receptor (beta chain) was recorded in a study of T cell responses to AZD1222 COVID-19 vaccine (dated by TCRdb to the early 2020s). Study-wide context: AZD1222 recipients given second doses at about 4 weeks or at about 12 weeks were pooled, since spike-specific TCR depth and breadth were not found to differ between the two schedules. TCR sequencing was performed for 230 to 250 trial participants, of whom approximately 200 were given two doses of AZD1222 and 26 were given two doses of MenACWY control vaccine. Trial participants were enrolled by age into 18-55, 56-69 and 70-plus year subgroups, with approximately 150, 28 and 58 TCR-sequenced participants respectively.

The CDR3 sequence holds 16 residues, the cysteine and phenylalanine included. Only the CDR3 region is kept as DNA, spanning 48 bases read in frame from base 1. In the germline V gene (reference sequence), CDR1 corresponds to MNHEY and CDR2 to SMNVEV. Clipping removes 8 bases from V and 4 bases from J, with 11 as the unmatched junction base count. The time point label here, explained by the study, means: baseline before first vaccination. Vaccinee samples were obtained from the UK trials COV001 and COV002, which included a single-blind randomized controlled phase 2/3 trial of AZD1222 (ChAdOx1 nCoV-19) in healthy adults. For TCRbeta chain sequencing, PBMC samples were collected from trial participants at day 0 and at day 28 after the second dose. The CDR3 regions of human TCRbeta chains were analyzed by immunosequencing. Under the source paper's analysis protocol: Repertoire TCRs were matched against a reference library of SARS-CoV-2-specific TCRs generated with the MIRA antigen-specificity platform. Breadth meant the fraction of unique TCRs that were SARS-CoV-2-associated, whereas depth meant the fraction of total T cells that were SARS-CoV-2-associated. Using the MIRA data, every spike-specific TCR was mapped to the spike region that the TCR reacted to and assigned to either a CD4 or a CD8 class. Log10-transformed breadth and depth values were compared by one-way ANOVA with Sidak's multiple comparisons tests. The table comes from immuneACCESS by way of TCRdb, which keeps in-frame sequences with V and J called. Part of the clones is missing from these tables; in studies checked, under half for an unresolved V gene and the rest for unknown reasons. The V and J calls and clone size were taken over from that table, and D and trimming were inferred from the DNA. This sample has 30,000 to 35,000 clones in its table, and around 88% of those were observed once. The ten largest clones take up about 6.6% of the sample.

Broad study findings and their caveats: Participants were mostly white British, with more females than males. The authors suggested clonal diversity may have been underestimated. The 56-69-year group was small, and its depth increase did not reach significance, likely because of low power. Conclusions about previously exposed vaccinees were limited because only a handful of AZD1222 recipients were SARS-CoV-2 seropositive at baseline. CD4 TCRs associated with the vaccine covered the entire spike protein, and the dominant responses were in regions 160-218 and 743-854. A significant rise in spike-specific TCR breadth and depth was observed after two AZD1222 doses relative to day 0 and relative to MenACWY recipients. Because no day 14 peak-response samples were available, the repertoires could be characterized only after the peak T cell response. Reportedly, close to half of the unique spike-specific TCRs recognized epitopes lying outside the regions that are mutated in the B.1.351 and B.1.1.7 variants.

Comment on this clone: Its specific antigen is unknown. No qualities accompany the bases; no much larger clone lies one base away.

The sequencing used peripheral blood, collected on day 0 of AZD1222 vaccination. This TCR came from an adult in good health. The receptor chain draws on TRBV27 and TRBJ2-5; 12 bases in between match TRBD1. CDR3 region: CASAFLPGQGAETQYF. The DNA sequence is TGTGCCAGCGCTTTTTTACCGGGACAGGGGGCAGAGACCCAGTACTTC.